This TCR beta chain was identified during a study of blood T cell repertoires in COVID-19. As for the study in general: The United States, Italy and Spain were the sources of the acute and convalescent COVID-19 samples. PBMCs, B-cell-depleted T cells, or T cells provided the cDNA or gDNA that made up the material.

The CDR3 spans 16 residues. V was pared by 2 bases and J by 1 base, with 15 bases between. In germline, CDR1 is LGHNA, CDR2 YSLEER. By frequency in the sample, this clone is medium-sized (0.01 to 0.1%). Original handling: By means of reference gene primer amplification, nucleated cell counts were estimated. Sequencing was performed with immunoSEQ multiplex PCR; in TCRdb, only in-frame clones are kept and a portion is missing. V, J and clone size are taken as reported in that table, and D and trimming were inferred from the DNA itself. Among 40,000 to 55,000 clones listed, roughly nine tenths were seen once.

This sequence was found in a woman aged 80 or older with acute or convalescent COVID-19. V gene TRBV4-3 combines with J gene TRBJ2-7; D is possibly TRBD1 (6 bases). Sequenced sample: peripheral blood. The CDR3 nucleotides are TGCGCCAGCAGCCAATCCAACGCAGACAGGTCCTACGAGCAGTACTTC. It specifies CASSQSNADRSYEQYF.